This TCR beta chain is from a study of blood T cell repertoires in COVID-19. Whole-study context: Samples of COVID-19 (acute and convalescent) were obtained from the United States, Italy and Spain.

In the original workflow: Amplification of reference gene primers provided the estimated nucleated cell counts. TCRdb keeps only in-frame clones here, not all; method: immunoSEQ multiplex PCR. D and trimming come from the DNA, and the V and J calls and clone size come from that table. The repertoire holds around 100,000 clones, about 90% seen once, with 7% to 9% in the top ten. V trimming: 4 bases; J trimming: 6 bases; junction bases outside the gene matches: 24. This CDR3 is 20 amino acids long. Germline V gene lookup returns CDR1 LGHDT and CDR2 YNNKEL (reference sequence). V gene TRBV3-1 (or the pseudogene TRBV3-2) combines with J gene TRBJ2-3; 8 bases line up with TRBD1. The sequence was obtained from a man aged 25 to 40 in a cohort sampled during active COVID-19. Sequencing was performed on peripheral blood. The CDR3 DNA is TGTGCCAGCAGCCGCAAAGACTGTTGCGCCGCTTCGGGGGACAGGGATACGCAGTATTTT. Amino acid sequence: CASSRKDCCAASGDRDTQYF.